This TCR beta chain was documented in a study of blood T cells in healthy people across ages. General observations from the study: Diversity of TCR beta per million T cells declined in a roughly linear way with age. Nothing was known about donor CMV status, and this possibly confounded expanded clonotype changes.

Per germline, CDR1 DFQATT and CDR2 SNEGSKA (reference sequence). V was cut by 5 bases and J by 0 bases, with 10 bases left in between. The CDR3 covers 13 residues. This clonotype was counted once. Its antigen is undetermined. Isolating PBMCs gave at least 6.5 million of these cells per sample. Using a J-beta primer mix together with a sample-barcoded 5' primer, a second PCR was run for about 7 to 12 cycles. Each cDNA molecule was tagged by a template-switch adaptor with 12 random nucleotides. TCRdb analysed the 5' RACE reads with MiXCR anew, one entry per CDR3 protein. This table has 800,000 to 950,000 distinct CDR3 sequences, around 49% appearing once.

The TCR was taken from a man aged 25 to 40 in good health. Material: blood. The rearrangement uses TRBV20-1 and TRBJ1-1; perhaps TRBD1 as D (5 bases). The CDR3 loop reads CSALRAMNTEAFF. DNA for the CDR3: TGCAGTGCTCTCAGGGCGATGAACACTGAAGCTTTCTTT.